This TCR beta chain comes out of a study of T cell responses to AZD1222 COVID-19 vaccine. Regarding the study as a whole: Seropositive AZD1222 recipients at baseline numbered only five or six. Repertoire sampling happened only post peak T cell response. There were mostly white British donors and more females than males, and clonal diversity was possibly underestimated.

As for this clone: Antigen unknown.

Looked up from germline, CDR1 is SGHTA and CDR2 is FQGNSA. This CDR3 has 13 amino acids. The V segment lost 5 bases and the J segment 4 bases; nucleotides outside the gene matches: 2. Produced via immunoSEQ multiplex PCR; TCRdb's table is partial and in-frame only. The sample holds some 150,000 clones, around 90% seen once. The receptor's source is an adult in good health. The chain carries TRBV7-2 and TRBJ1-5; 7 nucleotides match TRBD1. Specimen: peripheral blood, collected on day 0 of AZD1222 vaccination. The CDR3 is CASSQQGNQPQHF. The CDR3 DNA follows: TGTGCCAGCAGCCAACAGGGGAATCAGCCCCAGCATTTT.